This T cell receptor (beta chain) was profiled in a study of T cell responses to AZD1222 COVID-19 vaccine. Profiled with immunoSEQ multiplex PCR; TCRdb holds only in-frame clones, not every one. The sample includes about 180,000 clones, over 85% seen only once; the top ten take about 1%. Of note for this clone: Its antigen is as yet unknown.

Trimming pared 4 bases from V and 3 bases from J, leaving 18 bases between. This CDR3 has 16 residues. The germline gives CDR1 SGHRS, CDR2 YFSETQ. General study results and limits: Targets within unmutated variant regions were reportedly found for nearly half of spike-specific TCRs. The study sampled repertoires only after the peak T cell response. Elevations in Spike-specific TCR breadth and depth followed administration of two AZD1222 doses. Across the whole spike, CD4 TCRs peaked at regions 160-218 and 743-854.

The source of this sequence is an adult who received the MenACWY meningococcal vaccine as a control. This sequence joins TRBV5-1 and TRBJ2-3; the D is unclear. The sample here was peripheral blood, taken 28 days after the second dose of the MenACWY control vaccine. CDR3 in amino acids: CASSHVRSPATDTQYF. In DNA, the CDR3 is TGCGCCAGCAGCCATGTCAGGTCCCCAGCTACAGATACGCAGTATTTT.